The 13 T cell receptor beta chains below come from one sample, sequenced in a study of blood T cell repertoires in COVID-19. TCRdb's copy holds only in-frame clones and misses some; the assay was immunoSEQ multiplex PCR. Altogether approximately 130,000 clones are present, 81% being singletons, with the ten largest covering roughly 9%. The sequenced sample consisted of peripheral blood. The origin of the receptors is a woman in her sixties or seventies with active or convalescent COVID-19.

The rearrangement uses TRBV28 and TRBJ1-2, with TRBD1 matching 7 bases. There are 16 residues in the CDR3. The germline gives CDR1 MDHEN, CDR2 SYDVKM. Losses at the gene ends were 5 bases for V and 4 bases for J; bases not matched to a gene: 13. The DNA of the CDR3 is TGTGCCAGCAGTCCACCAGGACAGGCGGGAACCTATGGCTACACCTTC. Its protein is CASSPPGQAGTYGYTF.

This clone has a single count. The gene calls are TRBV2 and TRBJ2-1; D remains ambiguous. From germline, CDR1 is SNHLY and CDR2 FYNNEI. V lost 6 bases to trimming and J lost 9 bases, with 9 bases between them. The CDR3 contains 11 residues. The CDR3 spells CASRVTIEQFF. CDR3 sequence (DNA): TGTGCCAGCAGGGTGACAATTGAGCAGTTCTTC.

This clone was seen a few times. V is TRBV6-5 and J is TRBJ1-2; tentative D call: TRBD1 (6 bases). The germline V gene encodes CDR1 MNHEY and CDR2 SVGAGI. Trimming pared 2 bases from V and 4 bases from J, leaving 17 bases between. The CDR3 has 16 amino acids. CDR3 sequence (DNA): TGTGCCAGCAGTTACGGGGGCGGTGGACCGGCCTATGGCTACACCTTC. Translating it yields CASSYGGGGPAYGYTF.

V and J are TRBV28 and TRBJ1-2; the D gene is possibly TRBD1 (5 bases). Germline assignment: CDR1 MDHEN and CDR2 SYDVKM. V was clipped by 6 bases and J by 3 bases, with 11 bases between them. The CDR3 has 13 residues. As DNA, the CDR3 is TGTGCCAGCAGGGCGGACAATTACTATGGCTACACCTTC. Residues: CASRADNYYGYTF.

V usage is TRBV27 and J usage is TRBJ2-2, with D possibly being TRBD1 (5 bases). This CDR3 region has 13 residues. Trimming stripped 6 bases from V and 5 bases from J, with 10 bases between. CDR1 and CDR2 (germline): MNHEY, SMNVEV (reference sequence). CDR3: CASSRDRTGELFF. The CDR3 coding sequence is TGTGCCAGCAGCCGCGACAGAACCGGGGAGCTGTTTTTT.

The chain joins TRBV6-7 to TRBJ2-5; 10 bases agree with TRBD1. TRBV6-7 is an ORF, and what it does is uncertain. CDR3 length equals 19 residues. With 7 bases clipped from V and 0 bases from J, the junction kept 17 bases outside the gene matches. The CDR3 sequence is CASTHKRGTGAKYQETQYF. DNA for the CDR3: TGTGCCAGCACCCACAAACGTGGGACAGGGGCGAAGTACCAAGAGACCCAGTACTTC.

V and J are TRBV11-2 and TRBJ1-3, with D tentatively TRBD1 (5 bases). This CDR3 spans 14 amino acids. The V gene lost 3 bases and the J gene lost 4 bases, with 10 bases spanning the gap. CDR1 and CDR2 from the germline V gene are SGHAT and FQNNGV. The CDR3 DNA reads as TGTGCCAGCAGCTTCCAGGCAGGGGGAAACACCATATATTTT. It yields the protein CASSFQAGGNTIYF.

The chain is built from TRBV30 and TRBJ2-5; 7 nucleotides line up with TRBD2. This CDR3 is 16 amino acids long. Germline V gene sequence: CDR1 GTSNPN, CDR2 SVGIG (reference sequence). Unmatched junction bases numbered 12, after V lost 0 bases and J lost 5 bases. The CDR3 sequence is CAWSVRGGRIGETQYF. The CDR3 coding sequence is TGTGCCTGGAGTGTACGAGGCGGGAGAATCGGGGAGACCCAGTACTTC.

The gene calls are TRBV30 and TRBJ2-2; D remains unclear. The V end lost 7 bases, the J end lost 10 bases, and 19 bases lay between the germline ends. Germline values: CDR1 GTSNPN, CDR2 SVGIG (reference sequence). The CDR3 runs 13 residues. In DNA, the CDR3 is TGTGCCTCCAACGTCCCTTCGGTGCTGGAGCTGTTTTTT. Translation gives CASNVPSVLELFF.

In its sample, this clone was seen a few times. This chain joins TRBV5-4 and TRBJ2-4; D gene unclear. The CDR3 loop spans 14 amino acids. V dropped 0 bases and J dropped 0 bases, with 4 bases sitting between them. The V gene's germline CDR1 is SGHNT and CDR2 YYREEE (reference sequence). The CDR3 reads CASSLAVAKNIQYF. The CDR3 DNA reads TGTGCCAGCAGCTTGGCGGTAGCCAAAAACATTCAGTACTTC. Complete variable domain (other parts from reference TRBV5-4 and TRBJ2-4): ETGVTQSPTHLIKTRGQQVTLRCSSQSGHNTVSWYQQALGQGPQFIFQYYREEENGRGNFPPRFSGLQFPNYSSELNVNALELDDSALYLCASSLAVAKNIQYFGAGTRLSVL.

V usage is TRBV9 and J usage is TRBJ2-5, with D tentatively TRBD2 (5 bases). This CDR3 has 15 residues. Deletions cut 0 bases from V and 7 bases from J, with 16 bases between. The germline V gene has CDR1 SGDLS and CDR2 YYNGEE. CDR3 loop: CASSVVEGSGVTQYF. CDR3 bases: TGTGCCAGCAGCGTAGTAGAGGGCTCCGGGGTGACCCAGTACTTC.

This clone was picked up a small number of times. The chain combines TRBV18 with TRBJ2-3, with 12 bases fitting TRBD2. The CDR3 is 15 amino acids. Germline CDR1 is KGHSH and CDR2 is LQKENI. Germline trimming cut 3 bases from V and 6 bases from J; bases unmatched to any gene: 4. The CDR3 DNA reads TGTGCCAGCTCACCGACTAGCGGGAGTCCGGATACGCAGTATTTT. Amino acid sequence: CASSPTSGSPDTQYF.

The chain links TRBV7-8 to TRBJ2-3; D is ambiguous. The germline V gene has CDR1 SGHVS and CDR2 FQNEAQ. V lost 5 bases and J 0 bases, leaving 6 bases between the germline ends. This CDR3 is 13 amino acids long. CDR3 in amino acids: CASSRPSTDTQYF. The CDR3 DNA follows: TGTGCCAGCAGCCGTCCTAGCACAGATACGCAGTATTTT.